A selection of T cell receptor beta chains follows, all from one sample in a study of cytomegalovirus exposure and HLA in healthy donors. Only in-frame clones appear in the TCRdb table, and some are missing; sequencing was by immunoSEQ multiplex PCR. The sample consists of around 150,000 clones, 60% to 80% of them appearing once. Source material: PBMCs. These receptors were collected from a man aged 25 to 40 in good health and CMV-seropositive. Both conserved end residues are part of each CDR3. Each record gives: clone size, D gene, V gene, J gene, CDR3 DNA, CDR3 protein. D genes are given only for firm matches. Size is stated for part of the rows, as once, few or many counts, or as a class when the clone is expanded.

>NA|NA|TRBV19|TRBJ2-2
TGTGCCAGTAGTCAGGGTGTCGGGGAGCTGTTTTTT
CASSQGVGELFF
>NA|TRBD2|TRBV5-1|TRBJ2-5
TGCGCCAGCAGCTTGAGTTCAGGACTAGAAGAGACCCAGTACTTC
CASSLSSGLEETQYF
>NA|NA|TRBV28|TRBJ1-5
TGTGCCAGCAGTTACTACACGGGACATAGCAATCAGCCCCAGCATTTT
CASSYYTGHSNQPQHF
>NA|TRBD1|TRBV18|TRBJ2-7
TGTGCCAGCTCACCGGGACAGGAGAATCCCTACGAGCAGTACTTC
CASSPGQENPYEQYF
>NA|TRBD2|TRBV6-1|TRBJ2-3
TGTGCCAGCAGTGAAGCGCGGGGGGGCACAGATACGCAGTATTTT
CASSEARGGTDTQYF
>NA|TRBD1|TRBV19|TRBJ1-5
TGTGCCAGTAGTTCGGGACAGAATCAGCCCCAGCATTTT
CASSSGQNQPQHF
>NA|NA|TRBV2|TRBJ2-3
TGTGCCAGCAGTGAAGAGGTGGGAGCGCCGCAGTATTTT
CASSEEVGAPQYF
>NA|NA|TRBV15|TRBJ2-5
TGTGCCACCAGCAGAGATCGGGGGGCTCGAGAGACCCAGTACTTC
CATSRDRGARETQYF
>NA|TRBD2|TRBV9|TRBJ2-1
TGTGCCAGCAGCAGGACTAGCGGGGGGGCGTCCTACAATGAGCAGTTCTTC
CASSRTSGGASYNEQFF
>NA|TRBD1|TRBV18|TRBJ2-7
TGTGCCAGCTCACCACTCGACAGGGCCGAGCAGTACTTC
CASSPLDRAEQYF
>NA|NA|TRBV30|TRBJ2-3
TGTGCCTGGAGCATCACACACGAACGGTATTTT
CAWSITHERYF
>NA|NA|TRBV10-3|TRBJ1-2
TGTGCCATCACCCAGTCCGAAAACTATGGCTACACCTTC
CAITQSENYGYTF
>NA|NA|TRBV6-1|TRBJ2-7
TGTGCCAGCAGTGGGTTCGACAGGTATCTCTACGAGCAGTACTTC
CASSGFDRYLYEQYF
>NA|TRBD1|TRBV30|TRBJ1-1
TGTGCCTGGGACCGGGACAGTAGGGCGAAAGCTTTCTTT
CAWDRDSRAKAFF
>NA|NA|TRBV5-1|TRBJ1-1
TGCGCCAGCAGCCTCGGATCGGGCACTGAAGCTTTCTTT
CASSLGSGTEAFF
>NA|TRBD1|TRBV5-1|TRBJ2-7
TGCGCCAGCAGCTTGGCTAGGGACAGTGAGTCCTACGAGCAGTACTTC
CASSLARDSESYEQYF
>NA|NA|TRBV7-2|TRBJ2-3
TGTGCCAGCAGCTTCCCATACGGTCATACGCAGTATTTT
CASSFPYGHTQYF
>NA|NA|TRBV7-2|TRBJ2-7
TGTGCCAGCAGCTTGAAGGCAGGGACCTACGAGCAGTACTTC
CASSLKAGTYEQYF
>NA|NA|TRBV2|TRBJ1-2
TGTGCCAGCAGTGAAGCTTCGAGAGACTATGGCTACACCTTC
CASSEASRDYGYTF
>few|NA|TRBV6-5|TRBJ2-7
TGTGCCAGCACCCCCCCAGACTCCTACGAGCAGTACTTC
CASTPPDSYEQYF
>NA|NA|TRBV6-5|TRBJ2-3
TGTGCCACTCGGCCGGGAGTTGGACGAACAGATACGCAGTATTTT
CATRPGVGRTDTQYF
>NA|TRBD2|TRBV28|TRBJ2-5
TGTGCCAGCAGCGGTGGGACTAGCGGGGACCAAGAGACCCAGTACTTC
CASSGGTSGDQETQYF
>once|TRBD2|TRBV13|TRBJ2-7
TGTGCCAGCAAGGGGCTAGCGGGGGCCAGTCCCTACGAGCAGTACTTC
CASKGLAGASPYEQYF
>NA|TRBD1|TRBV9|TRBJ1-5
TGTGCCAGCATCTCGGACAGGGGGCAGGGCTATAGCAATCAGCCCCAGCATTTT
CASISDRGQGYSNQPQHF
>NA|TRBD1|TRBV28|TRBJ1-6
TGTGCCAGCAGTCCCACTGACAGGGGTAGGGCTAATTCACCCCTCCACTTT
CASSPTDRGRANSPLHF
>NA|NA|TRBV6-1|TRBJ1-3
TGTCTGGCAACGGACAGCACTGGAAACACCATATATTTT
CLATDSTGNTIYF
>NA|NA|TRBV4-1|TRBJ2-2
TGCGCCAGCAGCCACCGCCATCGGGGCACCGGGGAGCTGTTTTTT
CASSHRHRGTGELFF
>NA|NA|TRBV9|TRBJ1-4
TGTGCCAGCAGCAAAGAAGGAGGGTTTAATGAAAAACTGTTTTTT
CASSKEGGFNEKLFF
>few|TRBD2|TRBV30|TRBJ2-5
TGTGCCGGGGGAGGGCCCCAAGAGACCCAGTACTTC
CAGGGPQETQYF
>few|NA|TRBV5-8|TRBJ1-1
TGTGCCAGCAGCTTGGACAGGGCTAGCACTGAAGCTTTCTTT
CASSLDRASTEAFF
>NA|NA|TRBV2|TRBJ2-2
TGTGCCAGCGGTGTAGGAGATAACACCGGGGAGCTGTTTTTT
CASGVGDNTGELFF
>NA|NA|TRBV27|TRBJ2-2
TGTGCCAGCAGTTGGGTAGACAGCCCAGACACCGGGGAGCTGTTTTTT
CASSWVDSPDTGELFF
>NA|TRBD2|TRBV28|TRBJ2-6
TGTGCCAGCACCCTGGGAGGGCGCTCTGGGGCCAACGTCCTGACTTTC
CASTLGGRSGANVLTF
>NA|NA|TRBV15|TRBJ1-5
TGTGCCACCAGCAGAGAACCGGGGGTTTTACAGCCCCAGCATTTT
CATSREPGVLQPQHF
>NA|NA|TRBV6-1|TRBJ2-3
TGTGCCAGCAGAACAGCCCTGATGGATACGCAGTATTTT
CASRTALMDTQYF
>NA|TRBD1|TRBV5-6|TRBJ1-4
TGTGCCAGCAGCGCACGACAGGGGGCGGGTAATGAAAAACTGTTTTTT
CASSARQGAGNEKLFF
>NA|TRBD1|TRBV9|TRBJ2-2
TGTGCCAGCAGCACCCGGACAGGGGACACCGGGGAGCTGTTTTTT
CASSTRTGDTGELFF
>few|NA|TRBV7-3|TRBJ1-2
TGTGCCAGCAGCTTCGGGGGGCTCCAGGACTATGGCTACACCTTC
CASSFGGLQDYGYTF
>once|NA|TRBV9|TRBJ2-7
TGTGCCAGCAGCGTAGGCCCTGGGACACCGAGCTCCTACGAGCAGTACTTC
CASSVGPGTPSSYEQYF